A selection of T cell receptor beta chains follows, all from one sample in a study of cytomegalovirus exposure and HLA in healthy donors. This table comes from immunoSEQ multiplex PCR, and its TCRdb copy is limited to in-frame clones, with some not included. The table has a few hundred thousand clones, roughly 80% seen once. The sample was PBMCs. These receptors all stem from a young man in good health and CMV-seronegative. The CDR3 runs from the conserved cysteine through the conserved F or W. A D gene is named only where the DNA matches it firmly. Clone size is shown for a subset of rows, as once, few, many or a class of expanded clone.

>.|.|TRBV2|TRBJ2-6
CASSEDGGASVLTF
TGTGCCAGCAGTGAAGATGGTGGGGCCAGCGTCCTGACTTTC
>TRBD1|once|TRBV30|TRBJ2-5
CAWTWNFFGQAQETQYF
TGTGCCTGGACGTGGAATTTCTTCGGACAGGCACAAGAGACCCAGTACTTC
>.|.|TRBV9|TRBJ2-1
CASSVGGWNEQFF
TGTGCCAGCAGCGTAGGAGGGTGGAATGAGCAGTTCTTC
>TRBD2|.|TRBV19|TRBJ2-1
CASRLAGGLYNEQFF
TGTGCCAGTAGACTAGCGGGGGGTCTTTACAATGAGCAGTTCTTC
>.|.|TRBV7-6|TRBJ2-5
CASSPRLEGTQYF
TGTGCCAGCAGCCCCAGACTAGAAGGGACCCAGTACTTC
>.|.|TRBV29-1|TRBJ1-1
CSVAQTAWGEAFF
TGCAGCGTTGCCCAGACGGCATGGGGCGAAGCTTTCTTT
>.|.|TRBV7-2|TRBJ1-1
CASSSTVNTEAFF
TGTGCCAGCAGCTCGACAGTGAACACTGAAGCTTTCTTT
>TRBD1|.|TRBV4-1|TRBJ2-1
CASSFRDRYNNEQFF
TGCGCCAGCAGTTTCCGGGACAGATACAACAATGAGCAGTTCTTC
>TRBD1|.|TRBV28|TRBJ1-2
CASSLNRGLNYGYTF
TGTGCCAGCAGTTTAAACAGGGGCCTGAACTATGGCTACACCTTC
>TRBD1|.|TRBV5-5|TRBJ1-6
CASSSLRGQTITNSPLHF
TGTGCCAGCAGCTCCTTAAGGGGGCAAACGATAACCAATTCACCCCTCCACTTT
>.|.|TRBV5-4|TRBJ2-1
CASSLVQEQFF
TGTGCCAGCAGCTTGGTCCAGGAGCAGTTCTTC
>TRBD1|.|TRBV27|TRBJ1-1
CASRVARQGGSEAFF
TGTGCCAGCAGAGTAGCCCGACAGGGGGGGTCTGAAGCTTTCTTT
>.|.|TRBV1|TRBJ2-3
CTGSQETRLAGVERTDTQYF
TGCACCGGCAGCCAAGAGACTCGGCTAGCGGGGGTTGAACGGACAGATACGCAGTATTTT
>.|.|TRBV7-2|TRBJ1-3
CASSLVGGHSGNTIYF
TGTGCCAGCAGCTTAGTCGGTGGGCACTCTGGAAACACCATATATTTT
>TRBD1|.|TRBV7-9|TRBJ2-5
CASSLALPGQVKTQYF
TGTGCCAGCAGCTTAGCGTTACCGGGACAGGTTAAGACCCAGTACTTC
>.|.|TRBV7-8|TRBJ2-7
CASSPTGGTYKQYF
TGTGCCAGCAGCCCGACTGGGGGGACCTACAAGCAGTACTTC
>.|.|TRBV9|TRBJ2-1
CASSVDGEMYNEQFF
TGTGCCAGCAGCGTAGACGGGGAAATGTACAATGAGCAGTTCTTC
>TRBD1|few|TRBV5-1|TRBJ1-2
CASSPGTGRNGYTF
TGCGCCAGCAGCCCTGGGACAGGGAGAAATGGCTACACCTTC
>.|few|TRBV5-4|TRBJ1-1
CASSLNRVGSEAFF
TGTGCCAGCAGCTTGAACAGGGTGGGGTCTGAAGCTTTCTTT
>TRBD1|.|TRBV5-1|TRBJ2-5
CASSLTGVQETQYF
TGCGCCAGCAGCCTGACAGGGGTCCAAGAGACCCAGTACTTC
>TRBD1|.|TRBV29-1|TRBJ1-2
CSVGGTGVGYTF
TGCAGCGTTGGTGGGACAGGGGTCGGCTACACCTTC
>.|.|TRBV11-1|TRBJ1-1
CASSSLVGGGNTEAFF
TGTGCCAGCAGCTCCCTCGTAGGAGGCGGGAACACTGAAGCTTTCTTT
>TRBD2|.|TRBV7-2|TRBJ2-3
CASSFPGSGGSTDTQYF
TGTGCCAGCAGCTTCCCCGGAAGCGGGGGGAGCACAGATACGCAGTATTTT
>.|.|TRBV27|TRBJ1-1
CASSSFRPDIYQRNTEAFF
TGTGCCAGCAGTTCGTTCCGACCCGACATTTACCAAAGGAACACTGAAGCTTTCTTT
>TRBD1|.|TRBV18|TRBJ1-2
CASSTKDRGNGYTF
TGTGCCAGCTCAACCAAGGACAGGGGCAATGGCTACACCTTC
>TRBD1|few|TRBV2|TRBJ1-5
CASSPDRVDQPQHF
TGTGCCAGCAGTCCGGACAGGGTGGATCAGCCCCAGCATTTT
>TRBD2|.|TRBV7-2|TRBJ2-7
CASSLDIVWGGSYEQYF
TGTGCCAGCAGCTTAGACATCGTTTGGGGGGGCTCCTACGAGCAGTACTTC
>.|.|TRBV15|TRBJ1-1
CATSRDRRTEAFF
TGTGCCACCAGCAGAGATAGGAGGACTGAAGCTTTCTTT
>.|.|TRBV7-2|TRBJ2-3
CASSYQRSLQYF
TGTGCCAGCAGCTATCAGCGGTCCCTGCAGTATTTT
>TRBD2|.|TRBV5-1|TRBJ2-1
CASSSAGGTGGEQFF
TGCGCCAGCAGCTCAGCGGGGGGGACCGGGGGTGAGCAGTTCTTC
>.|.|TRBV11-2|TRBJ2-7
CASSSTSYEQYF
TGTGCCAGCAGCTCCACAAGCTACGAGCAGTACTTC
>TRBD2|.|TRBV4-3|TRBJ2-1
CASSQDVLAADEQFF
TGCGCCAGCAGCCAAGATGTGCTAGCGGCCGATGAGCAGTTCTTC
>.|.|TRBV19|TRBJ2-1
CASSIGVSGLGANEQFF
TGTGCCAGTAGTATAGGGGTTTCGGGTTTGGGGGCCAATGAGCAGTTCTTC
>TRBD1|once|TRBV2|TRBJ1-1
CASSEVTGNTEAFF
TGTGCCAGCAGTGAAGTGACAGGGAATACTGAAGCTTTCTTT
>TRBD1|.|TRBV5-4|TRBJ2-2
CASSRTGTRTGELFF
TGTGCCAGCAGCCGGACAGGGACTCGGACCGGGGAGCTGTTTTTT
>TRBD1|few|TRBV7-9|TRBJ2-7
CASSSPDRGLHEQYF
TGTGCCAGCAGCTCCCCAGACAGGGGGCTTCACGAGCAGTACTTC
>.|.|TRBV9|TRBJ1-1
CASSVRPSPGTGKAFF
TGTGCCAGCAGCGTCCGCCCGAGTCCCGGAACAGGGAAGGCTTTCTTT
>.|once|TRBV23-1|TRBJ1-5
CASSQEDRIIYQPQHF
TGCGCCAGCAGTCAAGAGGACAGAATAATTTATCAGCCCCAGCATTTT
>TRBD2|.|TRBV18|TRBJ2-3
CASSPQWRGGPLDTQYF
TGTGCCAGCTCACCCCAGTGGCGGGGGGGACCATTGGATACGCAGTATTTT
>.|few|TRBV6-6|TRBJ1-1
CASSPRATGEAFF
TGTGCCAGCAGTCCACGGGCTACAGGGGAAGCTTTCTTT
>TRBD1|.|TRBV7-2|TRBJ1-2
CASSAGQVNYGYTF
TGTGCCAGCAGCGCGGGACAGGTTAACTATGGCTACACCTTC
>.|.|TRBV15|TRBJ1-1
CATSRDLRTGTEAFF
TGTGCCACCAGCAGAGACCTCCGGACTGGGACTGAAGCTTTCTTT
>.|.|TRBV11-2|TRBJ2-3
CASAGLRTDTQYF
TGTGCCAGCGCGGGACTCCGCACAGATACGCAGTATTTT
>TRBD1|few|TRBV6-5|TRBJ1-5
CASSRQKGANQPQHF
TGTGCCAGCAGTCGACAGAAGGGGGCAAATCAGCCCCAGCATTTT
>.|.|TRBV6-5|TRBJ2-2
CASSYSLDRNTGELFF
TGTGCCAGCAGTTACTCCTTGGACAGGAACACCGGGGAGCTGTTTTTT